The 16 T cell receptor beta chains given below trace back to one sample, sequenced in a study of early T cells in non-severe SARS-CoV-2 infection. TCRdb fed the 5' RACE reads into MiXCR, producing one record per CDR3 protein. The sample contains tens of thousands of distinct CDR3 sequences, about 9.4% of which appear only once. The sample was whole blood. These receptors all come from an adult who was a healthcare worker with PCR-confirmed SARS-CoV-2 infection or an uninfected control (not recorded which).

This clonotype has a handful of counts. The V call is TRBV7-8, the J call TRBJ2-1; D not resolved. CDR1 SGHVS and CDR2 FQNEAQ come from the germline V gene. V was clipped by 1 base and J by 2 bases, with 9 bases between them. This CDR3 region has 15 residues. The CDR3 nucleotides read TGTGCCAGCAGCTTAGTTCCTAACGCCTACAATGAGCAGTTCTTC. It is translated as CASSLVPNAYNEQFF.

The table lists this clonotype with many counts. The chain employs TRBV7-3 and TRBJ2-2, with D unclear. The V gene's germline CDR1 is SGHTA and CDR2 FQGTGA. V gave up 5 bases and J gave up 4 bases, with 8 bases separating them. The length of the CDR3 is 13 residues. The CDR3 DNA sequence: TGTGCCAGCAGCCCCCCGGGCACCGGGGAGCTGTTTTTT. This codes for CASSPPGTGELFF.

The chain couples TRBV2 to TRBJ2-1; TRBD2 agrees at 9 bases. In germline, CDR1 is SNHLY, CDR2 FYNNEI. The CDR3 length is 18 residues. Losses at the gene ends were 0 bases for V and 2 bases for J; bases not matched to a gene: 8. CDR3 nucleotide sequence: TGTGCCAGCAGTGAAGCGCAAGGGCGGGGGGGCGCCTACAATGAGCAGTTCTTC. Its protein is CASSEAQGRGGAYNEQFF.

The CDR3, as DNA: TGCGCCAGCAGCCAAGAAGCAGGGTTAGGTGAGCAGTTCTTC. Translated: CASSQEAGLGEQFF. The V gene is TRBV4-3, the J gene TRBJ2-1, with D tentatively TRBD1 (5 bases). Germline V gene data show CDR1 as LGHNA and CDR2 as YSLEER. The ends were cut back, 0 bases at V and 9 bases at J, with 12 bases in the middle. The CDR3 is 14 residues long.

The chain links TRBV6-2 or TRBV6-3 to TRBJ2-5; no clear D. Trimming shortened V by 0 bases and J by 5 bases, and 4 bases separated the two germline ends. There are 12 residues in the CDR3. Per the germline V gene, CDR1 is MNHEY and CDR2 is SVGEGT. CDR3 nucleotide sequence: TGTGCCAGCAGTTACTCGGAGGAGACCCAGTACTTC. Amino acid sequence: CASSYSEETQYF.

The chain couples TRBV7-4 to TRBJ2-7, with TRBD2 matching 11 bases. The CDR3 consists of 16 residues. V lost 5 bases and J lost 1; bases outside the gene matches: 7. Germline CDR1 SGHVT, CDR2 SQSDAQ. The CDR3 DNA follows: TGTGCCAGCAGCCTCCATAGCGGGGGGGCTTCCTACGAGCAGTACTTC. It encodes CASSLHSGGASYEQYF.

This clonotype came up many times. This chain links TRBV7-9 with TRBJ2-2; 8 bases are a match to TRBD1. The length of the CDR3 is 17 residues. V gave up 5 bases and J gave up 3 bases; unmatched junction bases: 11. The V gene's germline CDR1 is SEHNR and CDR2 FQNEAQ (reference sequence). The CDR3 region has the DNA TGTGCCAGCAGCCTCCCTCAGGGGGCGAGTTACACCGGGGAGCTGTTTTTT. It codes for CASSLPQGASYTGELFF.

This clonotype was recorded a few times. The V gene is TRBV12-3 or TRBV12-4, the J gene TRBJ2-5; no clear D. The V and J ends lost 5 bases and 5 bases respectively, with 12 bases between them. The CDR3 runs to 13 residues. The CDR3 DNA reads TGTGCCAGCAGTATCATAGATAGGGAGACCCAGTACTTC. Translated, it gives CASSIIDRETQYF.

The rearrangement joins TRBV10-2 to TRBJ1-3; D is possibly TRBD1 (6 bases). Germline V CDR1 and CDR2: WSHSY, SAAADI. This CDR3 region has 14 residues. V was cut by 4 bases and J by 6 bases, with 13 bases left in between. CDR3 nucleotide sequence: TGCGCCAGCAGTGTGACAGGCAGCGAAAACACCATATATTTT. Protein sequence: CASSVTGSENTIYF.

This clonotype was counted only a few times. The chain carries TRBV2 and TRBJ2-7; D is unclear. Germline V gene data show CDR1 as SNHLY and CDR2 as FYNNEI. This CDR3 is 13 amino acids long. The V end was cut by 6 bases, the J end by 1 base, with 10 bases between. The CDR3 sequence: CASRQVSSYEQYF. CDR3 sequence (DNA): TGTGCCAGCAGGCAGGTTTCTTCCTACGAGCAGTACTTC.

This clonotype turned up a few times. CDR3 protein: CSALGGGMDEQYF. DNA for the CDR3: TGCAGCGCCTTGGGAGGGGGCATGGACGAGCAGTACTTC. V is TRBV29-1 and J is TRBJ2-7; possibly TRBD1 or TRBD2 for D (7 bases each). Germline lookup yields CDR1 SQVTM and CDR2 ANQGSEA. V was pared by 7 bases and J by 5 bases, with 18 bases between. This CDR3 spans 13 amino acids.

This clonotype has just a few counts. Germline is not matched at one junction end, which may reflect a read error. The rearrangement joins TRBV6-1 to TRBJ2-7, with 8 positions matching TRBD2. This CDR3 has 13 amino acids. Per germline, CDR1 MNHNS and CDR2 SASEGT. DNA of the CDR3: TGTGTCAGCGGGAGCGTATATTCCTACGAGCAGTACTTC. This gives the protein CVSGSVYSYEQYF.

This clonotype was found many times. The chain employs TRBV12-3 or TRBV12-4 and TRBJ2-1; D is perhaps TRBD1 (5 bases). Between the trimmed V and J ends, which lost 3 bases and 0 bases, there was a span of 6 bases. This CDR3 comprises 14 residues. CDR3 in amino acids: CASSFRDSYNEQFF. CDR3 nucleotides: TGTGCCAGCAGTTTCAGGGACTCCTACAATGAGCAGTTCTTC.

The chain couples TRBV20-1 to TRBJ1-5; 7 nucleotides align to TRBD1. This CDR3 is built from 14 residues. V was pared by 6 bases and J by 2 bases, with 7 bases of the junction left unmatched. Germline assignment: CDR1 DFQATT and CDR2 SNEGSKA (reference sequence). The CDR3 region has the DNA TGCAGTGCCAGGGGGGGGCGCGGCAATCAGCCCCAGCATTTT. Protein: CSARGGRGNQPQHF.

This clonotype was seen more than once but under ten times. The gene calls are TRBV6-5 and TRBJ2-7, with 12 bases that match TRBD2. Germline V gene lookup returns CDR1 MNHEY and CDR2 SVGAGI. The junction had 6 bases not matched to a gene; V was cut back by 6 bases and J by 3 bases. The CDR3 has 15 residues. CDR3 amino acids: CASRRTSGDYYEQYF. DNA of the CDR3: TGTGCCAGCAGACGGACTAGCGGGGATTACTACGAGCAGTACTTC.

The sample holds a few counts of this clonotype. The chain joins TRBV7-9 to TRBJ2-3; 7 bases fit TRBD1. Germline V gene sequence: CDR1 SEHNR, CDR2 FQNEAQ (reference sequence). The ends lost 8 bases at V and 6 bases at J; junction bases unmatched: 11. CDR3 size: 14 residues. The CDR3 loop reads CASATGIYQDTQYF. For the CDR3, the DNA is TGTGCCAGCGCGACAGGGATATACCAGGATACGCAGTATTTT.